Listed here are 27 T cell receptor beta chains from one sample, sequenced in a study of CD8 T cells in ankylosing spondylitis. TCRdb passed the 5' RACE reads through MiXCR, listing each CDR3 protein once. The sample consists of 250,000 or so distinct CDR3 sequences, over 9.5% of them appearing once. Sequencing was carried out using blood, either unsorted or a sorted T cell fraction (not recorded which). These receptor sequences come from a male donor with ankylosing spondylitis or in good health (not recorded which).

This clonotype was recorded many times. The V gene is TRBV3-1, the J gene TRBJ2-1; D ambiguous. V shed 4 bases and J shed 2 bases, with 15 bases lying between them. In germline, CDR1 is LGHDT, CDR2 YNNKEL (reference sequence). The CDR3 sequence is 16 residues long. The CDR3 bases are TGTGCCAGCAGCCTGATAAGGAGTCTAGCCTACAATGAGCAGTTCTTC. It encodes CASSLIRSLAYNEQFF.

This clonotype has more than one count but fewer than ten. The chain is built from TRBV6-2 or TRBV6-3 and TRBJ2-4; D call uncertain. Trimming left V 5 bases short and J 8 bases short, with 10 bases between. CDR3 length equals 12 residues. Germline values: CDR1 MNHEY, CDR2 SVGEGT. In DNA, the CDR3 is TGTGCCAGCAGTGACACGCGGCACATTCAGTACTTC. Its protein is CASSDTRHIQYF.

This clonotype showed up many times. CDR3 sequence: CASSPRPGAGSPLHF. For the CDR3, the DNA is TGTGCCAGCAGCCCACGACCGGGGGCAGGTTCACCCCTCCACTTT. V and J are TRBV11-2 and TRBJ1-6; possibly TRBD1 for D (6 bases). The germline V and J ends were trimmed by 5 bases and 9 bases, with 17 bases remaining between them. CDR3 length equals 15 residues. Germline lookup yields CDR1 SGHAT and CDR2 FQNNGV.

Comments on this clonotype: At one boundary the junction diverges from the germline segment, which might be a read error. J is TRBJ2-1 and V is TRBV5-1; D gene uncertain. The germline CDR1 and CDR2 sequences are SGHRS and YFSETQ. This CDR3 comprises 11 residues. The DNA of the CDR3 is TGCGCCAGCAGCTTGGCTACCTTACGGTGGTTC. Translated: CASSLATLRWF.

This clonotype was counted between two and nine times. The rearrangement links TRBV6-5 to TRBJ2-3; D is uncertain. V was clipped by 4 bases and J by 4 bases, with 9 bases between them. The CDR3 is 13 residues long. Germline CDR1 MNHEY, CDR2 SVGAGI. This CDR3 is CASSSPTADTQYF. In DNA, the CDR3 is TGTGCCAGCAGTTCCCCGACTGCAGATACGCAGTATTTT.

The sample holds many counts of this clonotype. The gene calls are TRBV9 and TRBJ2-3, with a weak D call TRBD1 (6 bases). V was trimmed by 3 bases and J by 2 bases, leaving 10 bases between them. The CDR3 covers 14 residues. Per the germline V gene, CDR1 is SGDLS and CDR2 is YYNGEE. The DNA of the CDR3 is TGTGCCAGCAGCGCACAGGGCTCCACAGATACGCAGTATTTT. This sequence encodes CASSAQGSTDTQYF.

Points on this clonotype: A much bigger clone sits one base away, suggesting this may be a read error. V usage is TRBV5-1 and J usage is TRBJ2-3; 8 bases are shared with TRBD2. J was trimmed by 3 bases and V by 1 base; bases with no gene match: 4. From germline, CDR1 is SGHRS and CDR2 YFSETQ. The CDR3 runs to 15 residues. The CDR3 coding sequence is TGCGCCAGCAGCTTGTTGAGCGGGGGAACAGATACGCAGTATTTT. Protein sequence: CASSLLSGGTDTQYF.

The table lists this clonotype with many counts. This sequence joins TRBV4-1 and TRBJ1-5; D remains unclear. V lost 0 bases to trimming and J lost 5 bases, with 8 bases between them. Germline V gives CDR1 MGHRA, CDR2 YSYEKL. The CDR3 runs to 14 residues. CDR3 loop: CASSQDAGYQPQHF. Written as DNA, the CDR3 is TGCGCCAGCAGCCAAGACGCCGGTTATCAGCCCCAGCATTTT.

Comment on this clonotype: Just one base apart from a much larger clone, this may be a read error. The rearrangement uses TRBV12-3 or TRBV12-4 and TRBJ1-1, with 7 bases that match TRBD1. V gave up 8 bases and J gave up 4 bases; unmatched junction bases: 4. The CDR3 has 12 amino acids. The CDR3: CASGSGGTEAFF. The CDR3 bases are TGTGCCAGCGGTTCAGGGGGCACTGAAGCTTTCTTT.

There are many counts of this clonotype. The rearrangement uses TRBV5-1 and TRBJ2-1; perhaps TRBD2 as D (5 bases). The CDR3 has 15 amino acids. V was trimmed by 1 base and J by 5 bases, leaving 13 bases between them. Germline CDR1 SGHRS, CDR2 YFSETQ. The CDR3 spells CASSLMSGVDNEQFF. DNA for the CDR3: TGCGCCAGCAGCTTGATGTCCGGGGTGGACAATGAGCAGTTCTTC.

This clonotype was picked up many times. The genes are TRBV12-3 or TRBV12-4 and TRBJ2-2, with D unresolved. V lost 7 bases, J lost 2 bases, and 14 bases lay in between. The CDR3 spans 15 residues. CDR3 in DNA: TGTGCCAGCACCCTGACTGGTAGTAACACCGGGGAGCTGTTTTTT. Its translation is CASTLTGSNTGELFF.

The chain joins TRBV3-1 to TRBJ2-7; the D call may be TRBD1 or TRBD2 (5 bases each). The CDR3 is made up of 14 amino acids. Trimming took off 1 base at V and 8 bases at J, with 15 bases between the two ends. In germline, CDR1 is LGHDT, CDR2 YNNKEL (reference sequence). CDR3 sequence: CASSQAWDHPKQYF. The CDR3 nucleotides are TGTGCCAGCAGCCAAGCCTGGGACCATCCCAAGCAGTACTTC.

V usage is TRBV5-1 and J usage is TRBJ2-7; 13 nucleotides align to TRBD2. Germline V gene data show CDR1 as SGHRS and CDR2 as YFSETQ. CDR3 length: 17 residues. With V trimmed by 3 bases and J by 0 bases, 6 bases remained unmatched. CDR3: CASSSRLAGGYSYEQYF. In DNA, the CDR3 is TGCGCCAGCAGCTCCCGACTAGCGGGGGGCTACTCCTACGAGCAGTACTTC.

This clonotype was found a few times. The chain has TRBV9 and TRBJ2-1; 11 bases are a match to TRBD1. The CDR3 length is 16 residues. Germline V CDR1 and CDR2: SGDLS, YYNGEE. With 5 bases clipped from V and 7 bases from J, the junction kept 11 bases outside the gene matches. The CDR3 DNA follows: TGTGCCAGCAGTTTTGGGACAGGGGGGTCCTTGAATGAGCAGTTCTTC. Amino acids: CASSFGTGGSLNEQFF.

This clonotype was detected ten times or more. The chain couples TRBV12-3 or TRBV12-4 to TRBJ2-5; 13 bases line up with TRBD2. With V trimmed by 4 bases and J by 5 bases, 10 bases remained unmatched. CDR3 length: 17 residues. The CDR3 region is CASSSPLAGGRRETQYF. The CDR3 DNA is TGTGCCAGCAGTTCCCCACTAGCGGGAGGGCGTAGGGAGACCCAGTACTTC.

This clonotype was detected ten times or more. The chain is built from TRBV12-3 or TRBV12-4 and TRBJ1-2; D is unclear. The CDR3 length is 14 residues. Trimming shortened V by 1 base and J by 3 bases, and 9 bases separated the two germline ends. The CDR3 region is CASSLGQVYYGYTF. The CDR3 coding sequence is TGTGCCAGCAGTTTAGGGCAGGTCTACTATGGCTACACCTTC.

This chain joins TRBV7-9 and TRBJ2-7, with D unclear. V lost 2 bases and J 2 bases, leaving 10 bases between the germline ends. From germline, CDR1 is SEHNR and CDR2 FQNEAQ (reference sequence). CDR3 length equals 14 residues. The CDR3 sequence: CASSLPGSTYEQYF. The DNA of the CDR3 is TGTGCCAGCAGCTTACCAGGCTCTACCTACGAGCAGTACTTC.

In its sample, this clonotype was seen many times. This chain joins TRBV20-1 and TRBJ2-1; no firm D call. Germline CDR1 reads DFQATT; CDR2 reads SNEGSKA (reference sequence). The CDR3 is 13 residues long. Trimming shortened V by 7 bases and J by 7 bases, and 17 bases separated the two germline ends. Here the CDR3 DNA reads TGCAGTGTTAATTTGATCAGAGAAAATGAGCAGTTCTTC. Amino acid sequence: CSVNLIRENEQFF.

This clonotype occurred many times. The chain joins TRBV7-8 to TRBJ1-6, with D unresolved. This CDR3 contains 16 residues. V lost 0 bases to trimming and J lost 0 bases, with 6 bases between them. Germline loops: CDR1 SGHVS, CDR2 FQNEAQ. CDR3 bases: TGTGCCAGCAGCTTAGCACCCCCCTCCTATAATTCACCCCTCCACTTT. Translating it yields CASSLAPPSYNSPLHF.

The chain employs TRBV15 and TRBJ2-3, with 7 bases fitting TRBD2. The CDR3 contains 16 residues. The germline V gene has CDR1 LNHNV and CDR2 YYDKDF (reference sequence). V trimming: 1 base; J trimming: 2 bases; junction bases outside the gene matches: 6. This CDR3 reads CATSRGGGRFTDTQYF. CDR3 DNA: TGTGCCACCAGCAGAGGGGGGGGGAGATTCACAGATACGCAGTATTTT.

This clonotype came up many times. The chain recombines TRBV10-3 with TRBJ1-1; possible D gene TRBD1, 5 bases. Per the germline V gene, CDR1 is ENHRY and CDR2 is SYGVKD. Trimming left V 10 bases short and J 1 base short, with 16 bases between. The CDR3 has 14 residues. The CDR3 bases are TGTGCCACCCGACACGCCAGGGAGAACACTGAAGCTTTCTTT. It specifies CATRHARENTEAFF.

As to this clonotype: Possible read error: a much larger clone is one base away. The chain carries TRBV12-3 or TRBV12-4 and TRBJ2-3; 7 nucleotides agree with TRBD2. V shed 8 bases and J 6 bases; nucleotides not matched to a gene: 8. The CDR3 has 13 amino acids. The CDR3 DNA sequence: TGTGCCAGCGGAGGGACTAATCTCGATACGCAGTATTTT. Protein: CASGGTNLDTQYF.

This clonotype was detected many times. V is TRBV6-6 and J is TRBJ2-2, with a weak D call TRBD1 (6 bases). V lost 5 bases and J 7 bases, leaving 11 bases between the germline ends. CDR3 length: 13 residues. Germline assignment: CDR1 MNHNY and CDR2 SVGAGI (reference sequence). The DNA of the CDR3 is TGTGCCAGCAGTCCCTCGGACAGCGGGGAGCTGTTTTTT. Its translation is CASSPSDSGELFF.

This chain's CDR3 is CASSFYRGEREKLFF. In DNA, the CDR3 is TGTGCCAGCAGCTTCTACAGGGGAGAGCGAGAAAAACTGTTTTTT. The V gene is TRBV7-2, the J gene TRBJ1-4; 7 bases map to TRBD1. After removal of 3 bases from V and 8 bases from J, the junction contained 9 bases not matched to a gene. CDR3 length equals 15 residues. The germline V gene has CDR1 SGHTA and CDR2 FQGNSA.

This clonotype came up many times. This sequence joins TRBV15 and TRBJ2-7; possible D gene TRBD1, 5 bases. V dropped 1 base and J dropped 1 base, with 26 bases sitting between them. The V gene's germline CDR1 is LNHNV and CDR2 YYDKDF (reference sequence). The CDR3 covers 20 residues. DNA for the CDR3: TGTGCCACCAGCAGAGTCGTAGGGGTCAATGACCCCAAAGGGTCCTACGAGCAGTACTTC. Protein sequence: CATSRVVGVNDPKGSYEQYF. The full variable domain, completed using reference TRBV15 and TRBJ2-7, is DAMVIQNPRYQVTQFGKPVTLSCSQTLNHNVMYWYQQKSSQAPKLLFHYYDKDFNNEADTPDNFQSRRPNTSFCFLDIRSPGLGDTAMYLCATSRVVGVNDPKGSYEQYFGPGTRLTVT.

The chain recombines TRBV29-1 with TRBJ2-7, with a possible D match to TRBD1 (5 bases). V was shortened by 6 bases and J by 3 bases, with 21 bases between the two germline ends. The CDR3 sequence is 15 residues long. The V gene's germline CDR1 is SQVTM and CDR2 ANQGSEA. CDR3: CSVIGHPERIYEQYF. CDR3 sequence (DNA): TGCAGCGTGATAGGACATCCCGAGAGGATCTACGAGCAGTACTTC.

This clonotype occurred many times. V usage is TRBV12-3 or TRBV12-4 and J usage is TRBJ1-5, with D possibly TRBD1 on 6 matching bases. The germline V and J ends were trimmed by 4 bases and 4 bases, with 11 bases remaining between them. The CDR3 runs 14 residues. The CDR3: CASSSRQANQPQHF. CDR3 nucleotides: TGTGCCAGCAGTTCACGACAGGCTAATCAGCCCCAGCATTTT.